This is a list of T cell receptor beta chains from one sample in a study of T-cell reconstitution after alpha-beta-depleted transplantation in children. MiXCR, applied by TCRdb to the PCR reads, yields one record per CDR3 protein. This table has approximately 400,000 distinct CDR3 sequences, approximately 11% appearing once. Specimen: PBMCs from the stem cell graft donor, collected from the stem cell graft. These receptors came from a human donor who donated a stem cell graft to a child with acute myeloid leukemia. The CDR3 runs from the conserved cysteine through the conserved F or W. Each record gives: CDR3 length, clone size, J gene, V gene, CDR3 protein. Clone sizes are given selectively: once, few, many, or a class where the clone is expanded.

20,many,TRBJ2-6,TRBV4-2,CASSQSWGTGVGSGANVLTF
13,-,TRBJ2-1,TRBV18,CASSRDQNNEQFF
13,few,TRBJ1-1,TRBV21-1,CASSISMNTEAFF
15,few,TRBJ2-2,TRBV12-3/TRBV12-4,CASSLIPSNTGELFF
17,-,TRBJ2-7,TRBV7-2,CASSLHGTSGRRYEQYF
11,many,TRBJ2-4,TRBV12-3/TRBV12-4,CASTTGLIQYF
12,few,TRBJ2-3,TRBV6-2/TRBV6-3,CASSYPHDTQYF
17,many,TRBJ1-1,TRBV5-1,CASSFSVALRSNTEAFF
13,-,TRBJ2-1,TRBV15,CATKDRAGDEQFF
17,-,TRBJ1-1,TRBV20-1,CSARVLHNRARDTEAFF
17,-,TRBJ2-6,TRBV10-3,CAIRRLAGASGANVLTF
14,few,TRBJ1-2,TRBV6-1,CASSGATYGYGYTF
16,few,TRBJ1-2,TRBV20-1,CSAREPSRDRPYGYTF
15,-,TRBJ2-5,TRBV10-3,CAISESWTGQETQYF
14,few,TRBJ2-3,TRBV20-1,CSAGLAGGTDTQYF
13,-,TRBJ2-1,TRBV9,CASSVVGWDEQFF
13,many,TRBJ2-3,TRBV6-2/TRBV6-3,CASITGGSDTQYF
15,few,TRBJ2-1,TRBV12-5,CASGPGLADLNEQFF
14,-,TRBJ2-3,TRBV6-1,CASSNSGRPDTKYF
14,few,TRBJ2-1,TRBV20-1,CSARADHSYNEQFF
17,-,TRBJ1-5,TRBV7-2,CTSSFEGTPHSNQPQHF
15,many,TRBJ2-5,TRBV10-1,CASSETSGGKETQYF
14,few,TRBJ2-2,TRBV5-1,CASSLRQGEGELFF
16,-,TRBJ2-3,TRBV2,CASSEQGPPVTDTQYF
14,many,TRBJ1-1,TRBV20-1,CSARKGQLNTEAFF
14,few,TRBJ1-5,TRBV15,CATSGPNFNQPQHF
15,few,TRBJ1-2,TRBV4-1,CASSPPGPTPYGYTF
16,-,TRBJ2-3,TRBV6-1,CASSPRGHQDTDTQYF
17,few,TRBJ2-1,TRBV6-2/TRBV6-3,CASSYATSGKSYNEQFF
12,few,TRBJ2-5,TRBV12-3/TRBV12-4,CASSQGHIDGDF
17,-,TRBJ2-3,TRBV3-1,CASSQDRTSGRADTQYF
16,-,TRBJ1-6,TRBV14,CASSQDRGRAGSPLHF
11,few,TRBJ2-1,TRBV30,CAWSVFNEQFF
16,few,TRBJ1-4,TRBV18,CASSPATLNPHLKLFF
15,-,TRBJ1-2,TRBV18,CASSPPSRGDYGYTF
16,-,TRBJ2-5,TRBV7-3,CASSLSAGGGRKTQYF
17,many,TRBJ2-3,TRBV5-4,CASRPGQGIRSTDTQYF
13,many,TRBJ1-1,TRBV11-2,CASSSKENTEAFF
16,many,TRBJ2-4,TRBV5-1,CASSLFPGANKNIQYF
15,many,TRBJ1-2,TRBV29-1,CSVEKIGGTPYGYTF
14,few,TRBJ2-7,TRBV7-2,CASSLARASYEQYF
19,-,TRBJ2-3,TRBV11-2,CASSQWGRLAGGNTDTQYF
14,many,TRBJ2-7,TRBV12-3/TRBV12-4,CASSFSGPAYEQYF
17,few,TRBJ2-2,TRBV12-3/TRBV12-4,CASSPYGDRLTTGELFF
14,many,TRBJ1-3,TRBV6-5,CASDRSLGGNTIYF
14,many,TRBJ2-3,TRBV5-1,CASSLSPSGDTQYF